This T cell receptor beta chain was identified during a study of beta chain features in type 1 diabetes. Study-wide results and limits: The naive, central memory and Treg TCRB repertoires of patients appeared to be more similar to one another than those of healthy donors. VDJ junctions in type 1 diabetes patients carried more deletions and fewer insertions. Equally in patients and controls, shorter templates might have been favored by PCR.

Expressed TCRB transcripts were sequenced after all isolated RNA was converted to cDNA. Generated by immunoSEQ multiplex PCR, the TCRdb table keeps only in-frame clones and is missing some. The sample lists 130,000 to 150,000 clones, 6.9% occurring once. This clone has more than one count but fewer than ten. What it binds is not known. CDR3 length equals 11 residues. V was shortened by 6 bases and J by 11 bases, with 13 bases between the two germline ends. Germline CDR1 reads MNHNY; CDR2 reads SVGAGI (reference sequence). Post-sort purity exceeded 98% for all sorted populations. The sequence was collected from a woman younger than 45 in good health. The sample consisted of central memory CD4+ T cells from blood. The V call is TRBV6-6, the J call TRBJ1-2; TRBD1 might be the D (5 bases). The CDR3: CASSPGLVYTF. The CDR3 DNA follows: TGTGCCAGCAGCCCGGGACTTGTGTACACCTTC.